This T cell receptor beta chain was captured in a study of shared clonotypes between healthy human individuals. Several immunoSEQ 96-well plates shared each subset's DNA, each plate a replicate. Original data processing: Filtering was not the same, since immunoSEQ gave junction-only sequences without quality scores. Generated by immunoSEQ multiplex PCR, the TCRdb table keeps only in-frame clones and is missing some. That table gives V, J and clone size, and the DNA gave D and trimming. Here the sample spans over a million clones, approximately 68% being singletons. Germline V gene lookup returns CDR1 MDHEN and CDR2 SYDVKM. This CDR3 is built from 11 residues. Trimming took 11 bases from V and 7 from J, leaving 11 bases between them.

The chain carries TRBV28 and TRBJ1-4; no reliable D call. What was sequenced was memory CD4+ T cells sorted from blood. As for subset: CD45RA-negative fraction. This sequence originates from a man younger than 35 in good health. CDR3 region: CASAFGEKLFF. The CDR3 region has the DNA TGTGCCTCCGCGTTCGGTGAAAAACTGTTTTTT.